Below, 24 T cell receptor beta chains from the same sample are listed, as sequenced in a study of shared T cell receptors in the human thymus. The table came from immunoSEQ multiplex PCR; TCRdb's copy has only in-frame clones and leaves some out. Altogether 500,000 to 750,000 clones are present, around 89% being singletons, with the ten largest covering 0.0095% to 0.012%. Another study also made use of these data, one on human thymus T cells.

Sequencing was carried out using thymocytes. The receptors derive from a boy in the first two years of life with a congenital heart defect.

The V gene is TRBV5-5, the J gene TRBJ2-7; maybe TRBD2 (5 bases). CDR3 length: 14 residues. The V and J ends lost 4 bases and 4 bases respectively, with 15 bases between them. Germline V CDR1 and CDR2: SGHKS, YYEKEE (reference sequence). The CDR3 nucleotides read TGTGCCAGCAGCCCGCCCCGCCGGGGTTACGAGCAGTACTTC. It is translated as CASSPPRRGYEQYF.

For this clone: The same CDR3 arises from other DNA sequences in this sample as well. The chain uses TRBV7-9 and TRBJ1-2; maybe TRBD1 (5 bases). Deletions cut 0 bases from V and 2 bases from J, with 7 bases between. This CDR3 has 14 residues. The germline V gene encodes CDR1 SEHNR and CDR2 FQNEAQ (reference sequence). Here the CDR3 DNA reads TGTGCCAGCAGCTTAGCTCGGGGGAACTATGGCTACACCTTC. Protein sequence: CASSLARGNYGYTF.

The chain links TRBV11-2 to TRBJ2-1, with 7 bases lining up with TRBD2. The CDR3 consists of 14 residues. The junction had 4 bases not matched to a gene; V was cut back by 3 bases and J by 5 bases. CDR1 SGHAT and CDR2 FQNNGV come from the germline V gene. The CDR3 DNA follows: TGTGCCAGCAGCTTCCTAGCGGAGAACAATGAGCAGTTCTTC. Its protein product is CASSFLAENNEQFF.

This chain connects TRBV19 to TRBJ1-1, with 8 bases that match TRBD1. Germline V gene sequence: CDR1 LNHDA, CDR2 SQIVND (reference sequence). The CDR3 is 15 residues long. V gave up 6 bases and J gave up 3 bases; unmatched junction bases: 9. In DNA, the CDR3 is TGTGCCAGTAGGCCTTATCAGGGGGCCTACACTGAAGCTTTCTTT. It encodes CASRPYQGAYTEAFF.

V and J are TRBV13 and TRBJ2-3, with D perhaps matching TRBD1 (6 bases). The CDR3 has 16 amino acids. Germline CDR1 reads PRHDT; CDR2 reads FYEKMQ (reference sequence). V lost 4 bases and J lost 4, with 18 bases in between. The CDR3 DNA follows: TGTGCCAGCAGCTGGCTCCGGGACATGGGCTCAGATACGCAGTATTTT. Translation gives CASSWLRDMGSDTQYF.

As DNA, the CDR3 is TGCGCCAGCAGCTTGACCGGACAGGGGGCGGGAGAGACCCAGTACTTC. As protein: CASSLTGQGAGETQYF. The J gene is TRBJ2-5, the V gene TRBV5-1, with TRBD1 identical over 11 bases. This CDR3 has 16 residues. The V and J ends lost 1 base and 4 bases, in that order; junction bases with no gene match: 6. Germline V CDR1 and CDR2: SGHRS, YFSETQ.

The rearrangement links TRBV21-1 to TRBJ1-2. TRBV21-1 is described as a pseudogene. The CDR3 loop spans 13 amino acids. The chain's CDR3 is CASSKLNRSGYTF. Here the CDR3 DNA reads TGTGCCAGCAGCAAATTGAATAGGAGTGGCTACACCTTC.

The V and J genes are TRBV30 and TRBJ2-7; 7 nucleotides align to TRBD2. The CDR3 runs to 15 residues. The germline CDR1 and CDR2 sequences are GTSNPN and SVGIG (reference sequence). V lost 3 bases and J lost 3; bases outside the gene matches: 11. CDR3 in DNA: TGTGCCTGGAGCGAACTTGACGGGAGGTACTACGAGCAGTACTTC. Translated: CAWSELDGRYYEQYF.

The V gene is TRBV11-3, the J gene TRBJ2-7; 9 nucleotides line up with TRBD2. The CDR3 is 15 residues long. Germline V gene data show CDR1 as SGHNT and CDR2 as YENEEA. V shed 5 bases and J 3 bases; nucleotides not matched to a gene: 8. CDR3 residues: CASSPAGGWGYEQYF. CDR3 nucleotide sequence: TGTGCCAGCAGCCCAGCGGGGGGTTGGGGCTACGAGCAGTACTTC.

The chain employs TRBV29-1 and TRBJ2-5; 7 nucleotides match TRBD2. The CDR3 spans 13 residues. V shed 6 bases and J 5 bases; nucleotides not matched to a gene: 9. CDR1 SQVTM and CDR2 ANQGSEA come from the germline V gene. The CDR3 protein is CSVLGGGLETQYF. DNA of the CDR3: TGCAGCGTCCTGGGCGGGGGTCTGGAGACCCAGTACTTC.

The rearrangement links TRBV14 to TRBJ2-1; 8 bases are a match to TRBD2. Germline V gene data show CDR1 as SGHDN and CDR2 as FVKESK. The junction had 8 bases not matched to a gene; V was cut back by 0 bases and J by 4 bases. The CDR3 sequence is 17 residues long. The CDR3 DNA reads TGTGCCAGCAGCCAAGATCTCAGTAGCGGGAATTACAATGAGCAGTTCTTC. This codes for CASSQDLSSGNYNEQFF.

This clone was seen only once. V and J are TRBV28 and TRBJ2-3; 7 bases fit TRBD1. This CDR3 contains 16 residues. Germline assignment: CDR1 MDHEN and CDR2 SYDVKM. Trimming cost V 3 bases and J 7 bases; bases outside gene matches: 13. For the CDR3, the DNA is TGTGCCAGCAGTTTCAAGTCGACAGGGCGCAGGAATACGCAGTATTTT. Residues: CASSFKSTGRRNTQYF. Using reference TRBV28 and TRBJ2-3 for the parts outside the CDR3, the full variable domain is DVKVTQSSRYLVKRTGEKVFLECVQDMDHENMFWYRQDPGLGLRLIYFSYDVKMKEKGDIPEGYSVSREKKERFSLILESASTNQTSMYLCASSFKSTGRRNTQYFGPGTRLTVL.

V usage is TRBV23-1 and J usage is TRBJ1-5; D unclear. TRBV23-1 is an ORF, and what it does is uncertain. The CDR3 spans 13 residues. With 0 bases removed from V and 11 bases from J, the gap between germline ends came to 11 bases. CDR3 in DNA: TGCGCCAGCAGTCAATCCGTGGAACGGGCCCAGCATTTT. Translated: CASSQSVERAQHF.

A remark on this clone: One junction end does not reproduce the germline sequence, and a read error may be involved. The V call is TRBV4-3, the J call TRBJ2-3, with 10 positions matching TRBD2. There are 15 residues in the CDR3. The germline V gene encodes CDR1 LGHNA and CDR2 YSLEER. DNA of the CDR3: TGCGCCAGCCGCCACGGGCTAGCGGGAGAAGATACGCAGTATTTT. Amino acid sequence: CASRHGLAGEDTQYF.

V and J are TRBV7-8 and TRBJ2-7; TRBD1 matches at 7 bases. The CDR3 spans 19 residues. The germline V gene encodes CDR1 SGHVS and CDR2 FQNEAQ. V lost 2 bases, J lost 0 bases, and 16 bases stayed unmatched. The CDR3 spells CASSLKGARGETSSYEQYF. Here the CDR3 DNA reads TGTGCCAGCAGCTTAAAGGGGGCGAGGGGAGAGACGAGCTCCTACGAGCAGTACTTC.

The V gene is TRBV18, the J gene TRBJ2-7, with 8 bases identical to TRBD2. The germline V gene has CDR1 KGHSH and CDR2 LQKENI. Trimming took 3 bases from V and 0 from J; bases not matched to a gene: 4. This CDR3 spans 15 amino acids. The CDR3 region is CASSPPGLDSYEQYF. The CDR3, as DNA: TGTGCCAGCTCACCCCCGGGACTAGACTCCTACGAGCAGTACTTC. The full variable domain, completed using reference TRBV18 and TRBJ2-7, is NAGVMQNPRHLVRRRGQEARLRCSPMKGHSHVYWYRQLPEEGLKFMVYLQKENIIDESGMPKERFSAEFPKEGPSILRIQQVVRGDSAAYFCASSPPGLDSYEQYFGPGTRLTVT.

V is TRBV28 and J is TRBJ2-3, with a possible D match to TRBD2 (6 bases). CDR3 length: 16 residues. Trimming took off 3 bases at V and 3 bases at J, with 16 bases between the two ends. Per germline, CDR1 MDHEN and CDR2 SYDVKM. CDR3 nucleotides: TGTGCCAGCAGTTTTGGCTTTTGGGGGGAGACAGATACGCAGTATTTT. Translation gives CASSFGFWGETDTQYF.

As concerns this clone: The final CDR3 position lacks the conserved phenylalanine or tryptophan, pointing to a likely read error. It is unclear where the CDR3 begins or ends on the DNA, so no DNA is shown, and the CDR3 is as TCRdb lists it. This chain uses TRBV21-1 with TRBJ2-3; the DNA was not used to check the table's D call, TRBD2. TRBV21-1 is assigned pseudogene status. The CDR3 is made up of 12 amino acids, end residues included. CDR3 amino acids: CASSKGGHPGVE.

J is TRBJ2-1 and V is TRBV7-6; 9 positions match TRBD2. V gave up 2 bases and J gave up 0 bases; unmatched junction bases: 11. CDR1 is SGHVS and CDR2 is FNYEAQ in the germline V gene. This CDR3 has 19 amino acids. CDR3 nucleotide sequence: TGTGCCAGCAGCTTAAGGGGTGGACTAGCGACAAGCTCCTACAATGAGCAGTTCTTC. Its translation: CASSLRGGLATSSYNEQFF.

This clone was observed a single time. The rearrangement joins TRBV5-4 to TRBJ2-3; 10 bases are a match to TRBD2. CDR1 SGHNT and CDR2 YYREEE come from the germline V gene (reference sequence). Losses at the gene ends were 0 bases for V and 5 bases for J; bases not matched to a gene: 3. The length of the CDR3 is 15 residues. CDR3 residues: CASSLEAGGEDTQYF. Written as DNA, the CDR3 is TGTGCCAGCAGCTTGGAAGCGGGAGGGGAAGATACGCAGTATTTT.

V and J are TRBV14 and TRBJ2-1; maybe TRBD2 (6 bases). Germline V gene lookup returns CDR1 SGHDN and CDR2 FVKESK. The ends were cut back, 1 base at V and 5 bases at J, with 18 bases in the middle. The CDR3 has 17 amino acids. The CDR3 DNA reads TGTGCCAGCAGCCAAGTCGGAGGGCGGGTACTCCACAATGAGCAGTTCTTC. Encoded protein: CASSQVGGRVLHNEQFF.

V usage is TRBV18 and J usage is TRBJ1-5, with unresolved D. The V and J ends lost 2 bases and 7 bases respectively, with 12 bases between them. The length of the CDR3 is 14 residues. Germline values: CDR1 KGHSH, CDR2 LQKENI. CDR3 loop: CASSPDGPGQPQHF. The CDR3 nucleotides read TGTGCCAGCTCACCAGATGGTCCGGGGCAGCCCCAGCATTTT.

The chain couples TRBV19 to TRBJ2-3, with TRBD2 matching 8 bases. V was pared by 8 bases and J by 1 base, with 14 bases of the junction left unmatched. The CDR3 extends over 17 amino acids. Germline V gives CDR1 LNHDA, CDR2 SQIVND (reference sequence). The CDR3 DNA sequence: TGTGCCAGTCATATGGGACTAGGGGACCTTCGCACAGATACGCAGTATTTT. This sequence encodes CASHMGLGDLRTDTQYF.

The chain uses TRBV11-2 and TRBJ2-3; 9 bases match TRBD1. Germline V CDR1 and CDR2: SGHAT, FQNNGV. J lost 5 bases, V lost 4 bases, and 7 bases had no gene match. This CDR3 has 15 residues. The CDR3 is CASSSHRGPGDTQYF. The CDR3 nucleotides are TGTGCCAGCAGCTCCCACAGGGGGCCGGGAGATACGCAGTATTTT. The full variable domain, completed using reference TRBV11-2 and TRBJ2-3, is EAGVAQSPRYKIIEKRQSVAFWCNPISGHATLYWYQQILGQGPKLLIQFQNNGVVDDSQLPKDRFSAERLKGVDSTLKIQPAKLEDSAVYLCASSSHRGPGDTQYFGPGTRLTVL.